The clone carrying this TCR beta chain has more than one count but fewer than ten. The data derive from a study of spatial heterogeneity in lung cancer. MiXCR was run by TCRdb on the 5' RACE reads, yielding one entry per CDR3 protein. The sample carries 90,000 to 95,000 distinct CDR3 sequences, approximately 12% recorded once. Time point of the sample: sample taken at primary tumor resection. TCRs were sequenced from unsorted whole RNA of tumor, nontumor lung or PBMC. The TCR originated in a male donor with early-stage non-small cell lung cancer. The material sequenced was PBMCs, taken at surgery.

The DNA for the CDR3 is TGCAGTGCCGCATCGGGAGATCAGCCCCAGCATTTT. This codes for CSAASGDQPQHF. The chain carries TRBV20-1 and TRBJ1-5; D unresolved. V dropped 6 bases and J dropped 5 bases, with 11 bases sitting between them. CDR1 DFQATT and CDR2 SNEGSKA come from the germline V gene (reference sequence). The CDR3 contains 12 residues.